This T cell receptor (beta chain) came from a study of regulatory T cells in long-lasting Graves disease. Sample time point: persistent/refractory GD, antithyroid drugs over 5 years with positive TRAb. With RNA extracted from PBMCs as input, the TCR library was made. This clonotype has ten or more counts. The antigen remains unidentified. Germline V gene data show CDR1 as MDHEN and CDR2 as SYDVKM. The CDR3 is 12 residues long. Trimming took 6 bases from V and 1 from J, leaving 6 bases between them. CDR3-region Arm-PCR and iRepertoire HTBI primers produced the TCR beta libraries. TCRdb redid the calling of the multiplex PCR reads with MiXCR, one entry per CDR3 protein. The data show a few hundred thousand distinct CDR3 sequences, less than 30% seen once. General study results and limits: Persistent disease was characterized by preferential usage of TRBV28, TRBJ1-2 and TRBJ2-5.

The sequence came from a woman aged 40 to 50 with Graves disease. The chain employs TRBV28 and TRBJ1-1; D call uncertain. Specimen: peripheral blood mononuclear cells (PBMCs), collected when the disease was refractory, from a patient treated with antithyroid drugs. In DNA, the CDR3 is TGTGCCAGCAGCCGGGAGAACACTGAAGCTTTCTTT. This encodes CASSRENTEAFF.